This entry is about one T cell receptor beta chain. Losses at the gene ends were 7 bases for V and 0 bases for J; bases not matched to a gene: 3. Germline CDR1 SEHNR, CDR2 FQNEAQ (reference sequence). The CDR3 sequence is 14 residues long. Sequencing was performed with immunoSEQ multiplex PCR; in TCRdb, only in-frame clones are kept and a portion is missing. Here the sample spans around 67,000 clones, 80% to 95% being singletons. This sample was taken from a study of T cell changes during pregnancy in multiple sclerosis. The sequence derives from a female donor with multiple sclerosis, enrolled in a pregnancy study. Sequencing used peripheral blood, obtained in the first trimester of pregnancy. The J gene is TRBJ2-1, the V gene TRBV7-9; 7 nucleotides line up with TRBD1. The CDR3 sequence is CASTRDSSYNEQFF. DNA for the CDR3: TGTGCCAGCACCCGGGACAGCTCCTACAATGAGCAGTTCTTC.